This entry describes one T cell receptor beta chain. This sample was included in a study of shared clonotypes between healthy human individuals. Germline loops: CDR1 SGHDN, CDR2 FVKESK. The CDR3 loop spans 14 amino acids. With 5 bases removed from V and 4 bases from J, the gap between germline ends came to 9 bases. In the original workflow: Junction-only sequences without quality scores came from ImmunoSEQ, so filtering differed. Profiled with immunoSEQ multiplex PCR; TCRdb holds only in-frame clones, not every one. Clonal size and the V and J genes are those of that table, whereas D and trimming came from the DNA. The sample holds 2 million or so clones, roughly 94% seen once. Terminally differentiated effector memory CD45RA+ cells were excluded by CCR7 positive selection of CD45RO-negative cells. Each donor was a Caucasian adult residing in Nashville, Tennessee.

This clonotype was obtained from a young man in good health. The chain is built from TRBV14 and TRBJ1-6; no reliable D call. The sequenced sample consisted of naive CD8+ T cells sorted from blood. CDR3 amino acids: CASSSVGYNSPLHF. CDR3 DNA sequence: TGTGCCAGCAGCAGTGTCGGGTATAATTCACCCCTCCACTTT. The full variable domain, with the rest looked up from reference TRBV14 and TRBJ1-6, is EAGVTQFPSHSVIEKGQTVTLRCDPISGHDNLYWYRRVMGKEIKFLLHFVKESKQDESGMPNNRFLAERTGGTYSTLKVQPAELEDSGVYFCASSSVGYNSPLHFGNGTRLTVT.